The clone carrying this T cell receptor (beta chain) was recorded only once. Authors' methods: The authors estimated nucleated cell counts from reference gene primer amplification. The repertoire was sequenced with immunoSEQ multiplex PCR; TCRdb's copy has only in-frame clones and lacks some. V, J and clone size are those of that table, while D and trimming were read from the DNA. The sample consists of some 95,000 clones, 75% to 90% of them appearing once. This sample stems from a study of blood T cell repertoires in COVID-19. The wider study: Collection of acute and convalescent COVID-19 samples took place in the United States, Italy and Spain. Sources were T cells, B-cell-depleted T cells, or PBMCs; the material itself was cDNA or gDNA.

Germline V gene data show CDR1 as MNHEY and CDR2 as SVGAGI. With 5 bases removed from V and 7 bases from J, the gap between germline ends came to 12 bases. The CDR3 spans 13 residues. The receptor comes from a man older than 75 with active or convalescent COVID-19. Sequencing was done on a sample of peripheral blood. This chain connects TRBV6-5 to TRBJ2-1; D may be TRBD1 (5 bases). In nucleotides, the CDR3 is TGTGCCAGCAGTCGTTCAGGGTGGAATGAGCAGTTCTTC. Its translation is CASSRSGWNEQFF.